These 9 T cell receptor beta chains came from one sample sequenced in a study of Graves' ophthalmopathy and Graves' hyperthyroidism. RNA transcripts yielded amplified TCR beta CDR3 regions. Amplification began with first-round RT-PCR using HTBI primers, then second-round multiplex PCR was performed. TCRdb re-called the multiplex PCR reads with MiXCR, one entry per CDR3 protein. The data contain 650,000 to 900,000 distinct CDR3 sequences, 35% to 50% of them singletons. Source material: peripheral blood. The receptor source for this set is an adult man with Graves' ophthalmopathy.

The chain links TRBV7-8 to TRBJ1-6; no reliable D call. The CDR3 sequence is 14 residues long. The V end was cut by 3 bases, the J end by 1 base, with 4 bases between. Germline-derived CDR1 and CDR2 are SGHVS and FQNEAQ. The CDR3 sequence is CASSLKSYNSPLHF. The CDR3 nucleotides read TGTGCCAGCAGCTTGAAATCCTATAATTCACCCCTCCACTTT.

This clonotype was counted ten times or more. The rearrangement links TRBV4-1 to TRBJ1-6; no clear D. V was trimmed by 3 bases and J by 9 bases, leaving 6 bases between them. The V gene's germline CDR1 is MGHRA and CDR2 YSYEKL. The CDR3 is made up of 12 amino acids. The CDR3 region has the DNA TGCGCCAGCAGCCAGCCGGGTTCACCCCTCCACTTT. Its protein product is CASSQPGSPLHF.

This clonotype was seen ten or more times. The chain couples TRBV20-1 to TRBJ1-5; D uncertain. Looked up from germline, CDR1 is DFQATT and CDR2 is SNEGSKA (reference sequence). There are 13 residues in the CDR3. The germline V and J ends were trimmed by 6 bases and 3 bases, with 12 bases remaining between them. This CDR3 reads CSAGQAYNQPQHF. CDR3 nucleotides: TGCAGTGCAGGGCAGGCGTACAATCAGCCCCAGCATTTT.

This clonotype has a count of ten or more. This chain connects TRBV5-1 to TRBJ2-2; possible D gene TRBD2, 5 bases. CDR1 and CDR2 (germline): SGHRS, YFSETQ. CDR3 length: 15 amino acids. V lost 7 bases and J lost 6, with 19 bases in between. CDR3 amino acids: CASHRTAEVSGELFF. The CDR3 DNA sequence: TGCGCCAGCCACCGGACCGCGGAGGTTTCCGGGGAGCTGTTTTTT.

This sequence joins TRBV20-1 and TRBJ2-7; TRBD1 matches at 8 bases. In germline, CDR1 is DFQATT, CDR2 SNEGSKA (reference sequence). Trimming removed 6 bases from V and 6 bases from J; junction bases left unmatched: 13. This CDR3 region has 14 residues. The CDR3 loop is CSAPKVTGGGEQYF. The CDR3 region has the DNA TGCAGTGCCCCCAAGGTCACAGGGGGTGGCGAGCAGTACTTC.

The rearrangement links TRBV4-3 to TRBJ2-7, with D unclear. Germline V CDR1 and CDR2: LGHNA, YSLEER. This CDR3 comprises 13 residues. Trimming stripped 4 bases from V and 3 bases from J, with 10 bases between. Written as DNA, the CDR3 is TGCGCCAGCAGCCGACTGCCGATCTACGAGCAGTACTTC. This gives the protein CASSRLPIYEQYF.

This clonotype was recorded at least ten times. The V gene is TRBV7-9, the J gene TRBJ1-1, with 8 bases aligning to TRBD1. This CDR3 has 14 amino acids. After removal of 5 bases from V and 6 bases from J, the junction contained 8 bases not matched to a gene. From germline, CDR1 is SEHNR and CDR2 FQNEAQ (reference sequence). The CDR3: CASSMTGVGAEAFF. The CDR3 coding sequence is TGTGCCAGCAGCATGACAGGGGTCGGGGCTGAAGCTTTCTTT.

V gene TRBV2 combines with J gene TRBJ2-5, with 7 bases identical to TRBD1. Gene TRBJ2-7 matches the end of the DNA better, so the J call may be wrong. The CDR3 sequence is 15 residues long. CDR1 and CDR2 from the germline V gene are SNHLY and FYNNEI. CDR3 sequence: CAWAPPGTASYEQYF. CDR3 in DNA: TGTGCCTGGGCACCTCCCGGGACAGCGTCCTACGAGCAGTACTTC.

This chain joins TRBV20-1 and TRBJ1-6; TRBD1 agrees at 7 bases. There are 14 residues in the CDR3. The J segment lost 5 bases and the V segment lost 3 bases, leaving 4 bases of the junction unmatched. CDR1 and CDR2 (germline): DFQATT, SNEGSKA (reference sequence). The CDR3 is CSARGTANNSPLHF. CDR3 DNA sequence: TGCAGTGCTAGGGGGACAGCCAATAATTCACCCCTCCACTTT.